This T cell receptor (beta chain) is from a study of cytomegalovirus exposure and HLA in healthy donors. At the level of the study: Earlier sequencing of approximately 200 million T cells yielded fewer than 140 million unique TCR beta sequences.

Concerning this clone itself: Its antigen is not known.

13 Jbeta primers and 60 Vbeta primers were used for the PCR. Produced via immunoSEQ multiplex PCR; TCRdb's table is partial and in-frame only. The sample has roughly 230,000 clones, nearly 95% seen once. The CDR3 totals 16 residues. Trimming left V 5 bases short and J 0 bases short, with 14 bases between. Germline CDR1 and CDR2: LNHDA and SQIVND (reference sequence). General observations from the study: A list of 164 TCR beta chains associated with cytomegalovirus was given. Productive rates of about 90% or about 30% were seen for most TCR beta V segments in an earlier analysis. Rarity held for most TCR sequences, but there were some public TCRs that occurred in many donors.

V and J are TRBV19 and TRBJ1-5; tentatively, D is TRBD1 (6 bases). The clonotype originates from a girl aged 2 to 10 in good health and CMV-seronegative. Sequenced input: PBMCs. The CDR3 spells CASSPRTAISNQPQHF. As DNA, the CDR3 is TGTGCCAGTAGTCCCAGGACAGCTATTAGCAATCAGCCCCAGCATTTT. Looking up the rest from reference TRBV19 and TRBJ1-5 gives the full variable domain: DGGITQSPKYLFRKEGQNVTLSCEQNLNHDAMYWYRQDPGQGLRLIYYSQIVNDFQKGDIAEGYSVSREKKESFPLTVTSAQKNPTAFYLCASSPRTAISNQPQHFGDGTRLSIL.